The source of this T cell receptor beta chain is a study of blood T cell repertoires in COVID-19. Per the original data handling: Amplifying reference gene primers gave estimates of nucleated cell counts. Clones were read by immunoSEQ multiplex PCR, and TCRdb kept only the in-frame ones, dropping some. The V and J calls and clone size were taken over from that table, and D and trimming were inferred from the DNA. The repertoire holds approximately 90,000 clones, with around 90% as singletons. This CDR3 comprises 16 residues. Unmatched junction bases numbered 5, after V lost 2 bases and J lost 7 bases. CDR1 and CDR2 from the germline V gene are SGHTA and FQGNSA.

The chain carries TRBV7-2 and TRBJ2-1, with 13 bases that match TRBD2. The sequencing input was peripheral blood. This clonotype was obtained from a woman in her seventies with acute or convalescent COVID-19. The CDR3 loop is CASSLSTSGRYNEQFF. DNA of the CDR3: TGTGCCAGCAGCTTATCGACTAGCGGGAGGTATAATGAGCAGTTCTTC.